The entry that follows covers one T cell receptor beta chain sequence. Its matching antigen is unknown. RNA transcripts were the template for amplifying TCR beta CDR3 regions. Using the HTBI primer set, a first-round RT-PCR was run on the TCR CDR3. MiXCR, run by TCRdb on the multiplex PCR reads, gives a single entry per CDR3 protein. The table includes about 610,000 distinct CDR3 sequences, more than 15% detected once. Germline V gene sequence: CDR1 MNHEY, CDR2 SVGEGT. Trimming stripped 2 bases from V and 7 bases from J, with 15 bases between. This CDR3 has 15 residues. This sample stems from a study of T cells in Graves' hyperthyroidism and ophthalmopathy. General observations from the study: The authors' 13 V-J model separated ophthalmopathy from stable hyperthyroidism.

The receptor's source is a woman aged 35 to 49 with Graves' ophthalmopathy. J is TRBJ1-5 and V is TRBV6-2 or TRBV6-3; weak D call: TRBD1 (5 bases). The specimen sequenced was blood. Here the CDR3 reads CASSYGGVAGQPQHF. CDR3 nucleotide sequence: TGTGCCAGCAGTTACGGGGGGGTAGCTGGCCAGCCCCAGCATTTT.